This T cell receptor (beta chain) was profiled in a study of OX40 agonist ivuxolimab in advanced cancers. Study at large: Hepatocellular carcinoma, melanoma, renal cell or head and neck cancer affected the dose-escalation patients.

The data were produced by immunoSEQ multiplex PCR, yet TCRdb's version contains in-frame clones alone and is incomplete. The table records about 57,000 clones, around 86% of them present only once. Peripheral blood came from all dose cohorts at three timepoints. The CDR3 length is 13 residues. V was trimmed by 5 bases and J by 3 bases, leaving 7 bases between them. Germline CDR1 MDHEN, CDR2 SYDVKM. The starting material was CD4+ or CD8+ T cells sorted from blood, obtained in a trial of the OX40 agonist ivuxolimab. The clonotype comes from an adult with an advanced solid tumor such as melanoma, head and neck, liver or kidney cancer. The gene calls are TRBV28 and TRBJ2-2; D is uncertain. Written as DNA, the CDR3 is TGTGCCAGCAGTAAGGGCGACACCGGGGAGCTGTTTTTT. Translated, it gives CASSKGDTGELFF.